These 26 T cell receptor beta chains share one sample of origin, sequenced in a study of T cells in Graves' hyperthyroidism and ophthalmopathy. There were TCR beta CDR3 regions amplified from RNA transcripts. The HTBI primer set was used in a first-round RT-PCR of the TCR CDR3. TCRdb fed the multiplex PCR reads into MiXCR, producing one record per CDR3 protein. The sample carries around 300,000 distinct CDR3 sequences, about 20% recorded once. The sequenced sample was blood. Receptors were obtained from a man under 40 with Graves' ophthalmopathy.

Regarding this clonotype: This may arise from a read error, as a much more abundant clone is one base away. The chain joins TRBV24-1 to TRBJ2-1; D tentatively reads TRBD1 or TRBD2 (5 bases each). This CDR3 region has 16 residues. Germline CDR1 reads KGHDR; CDR2 reads SFDVKD. The CDR3 DNA reads TGTGCCACCGGTGATTTCAGGGACGGCTCCTACAATGAGCAGTTCTTC. Its protein product is CATGDFRDGSYNEQFF.

A few counts support this clonotype. The chain is built from TRBV6-1 and TRBJ2-7; 9 bases are a match to TRBD2. The length of the CDR3 is 16 residues. V was pared by 0 bases and J by 3 bases, with 6 bases of the junction left unmatched. Germline V CDR1 and CDR2: MNHNS, SASEGT. CDR3 sequence (DNA): TGTGCCAGCAGTGAAGCGCCTAGCGGGACAATCTACGAGCAGTACTTC. Translation gives CASSEAPSGTIYEQYF.

This chain joins TRBV7-9 and TRBJ2-1; 11 nucleotides align to TRBD1. The CDR3 runs to 16 residues. Germline CDR1 SEHNR, CDR2 FQNEAQ (reference sequence). The ends lost 5 bases at V and 3 bases at J; junction bases unmatched: 6. The CDR3 coding sequence is TGTGCCAGCAGCACCGGGACAGGGGGGTACTACAATGAGCAGTTCTTC. Its translation: CASSTGTGGYYNEQFF.

This rearrangement joins TRBV11-3 to TRBJ2-7; tentative D call: TRBD2 (6 bases). V dropped 1 base and J dropped 4 bases, with 11 bases sitting between them. The CDR3 is 14 residues long. Germline V gene data show CDR1 as SGHNT and CDR2 as YENEEA. The CDR3, as DNA: TGTGCCAGCAGCTTAGTTTCCCGGGAGTACGAGCAGTACTTC. Protein product: CASSLVSREYEQYF.

The genes are TRBV12-3 or TRBV12-4 and TRBJ2-1, with D perhaps assigned TRBD1 or TRBD2 (5 bases each). The CDR3 runs 14 residues. Trimming shortened V by 5 bases and J by 4 bases, and 12 bases separated the two germline ends. Here the CDR3 reads CASSPGTAYNEQFF. The DNA of the CDR3 is TGTGCCAGCAGTCCCGGGACCGCTTACAATGAGCAGTTCTTC.

This clonotype was seen repeatedly, ten times or more. The chain combines TRBV7-2 with TRBJ2-2; 7 nucleotides match TRBD2. CDR3 size: 14 residues. The V and J ends lost 7 bases and 1 base, in that order; junction bases with no gene match: 3. Germline CDR1 SGHTA, CDR2 FQGNSA. The CDR3 coding sequence is TGTGCCAGCAAAGGGGAGGGGAACACCGGGGAGCTGTTTTTT. This translates into CASKGEGNTGELFF.

This clonotype was picked up a small number of times. The chain links TRBV9 to TRBJ1-1, with D uncertain. The CDR3 length is 14 residues. Germline assignment: CDR1 SGDLS and CDR2 YYNGEE. V shed 3 bases and J shed 2 bases, with 11 bases lying between them. CDR3 nucleotides: TGTGCCAGCAGCGCCGGCCCAGGCAACACTGAAGCTTTCTTT. Amino acid sequence: CASSAGPGNTEAFF.

This clonotype was observed at least ten times. Its ends do not fully match the called genes, so a read error is possible. CDR3 DNA sequence: TGCAGTGCTCGAGAGAACACTGAAGCTTTCTTT. Its protein product is CSARENTEAFF. The V and J genes are TRBV20-1 and TRBJ1-1, with D uncertain. The CDR3 runs 11 residues. Germline CDR1 is DFQATT and CDR2 is SNEGSKA (reference sequence).

The sample holds one count of this clonotype. The V and J genes are TRBV25-1 and TRBJ2-7; 7 positions agree with TRBD1. Germline V lookup: CDR1 MGHDK, CDR2 SYGVNS. This CDR3 region has 14 residues. Trimming removed 3 bases from V and 3 bases from J; junction bases left unmatched: 5. The CDR3 DNA is TGTGCCAGCAGTGATACGACAGGGAACTACGAGCAGTACTTC. This codes for CASSDTTGNYEQYF.

This clonotype was counted only a few times. The chain is built from TRBV24-1 and TRBJ2-5; D assignment may be TRBD1 or TRBD2 (6 bases each). Trimming took 1 base from V and 4 from J, leaving 12 bases between them. CDR3 length: 15 amino acids. CDR1 KGHDR and CDR2 SFDVKD come from the germline V gene. CDR3 sequence: CATSDFLGGGETQYF. CDR3 nucleotide sequence: TGTGCCACCAGTGATTTTTTGGGGGGCGGAGAGACCCAGTACTTC.

This clonotype was counted ten times or more. The chain carries TRBV7-3 and TRBJ1-1; D is undetermined. Germline values: CDR1 SGHTA, CDR2 FQGTGA. The V gene lost 2 bases and the J gene lost 1 base, with 11 bases spanning the gap. CDR3 length equals 15 residues. The CDR3 coding sequence is TGTGCCAGCAGCTTACACCCCGAGCCGAACACTGAAGCTTTCTTT. Translated, it gives CASSLHPEPNTEAFF.

This clonotype was seen a few times. The chain employs TRBV30 and TRBJ1-2; D is undetermined. There are 12 residues in the CDR3. V was trimmed by 3 bases and J by 0 bases, leaving 5 bases between them. CDR1 GTSNPN and CDR2 SVGIG come from the germline V gene (reference sequence). As DNA, the CDR3 is TGTGCCTGGAGGGCGGCTAACTATGGCTACACCTTC. This encodes CAWRAANYGYTF.

This clonotype was seen ten or more times. This chain connects TRBV20-1 to TRBJ2-7; 11 bases line up with TRBD1. Per the germline V gene, CDR1 is DFQATT and CDR2 is SNEGSKA (reference sequence). CDR3 length: 15 amino acids. With 0 bases clipped from V and 6 bases from J, the junction kept 7 bases outside the gene matches. The CDR3: CSARDMDRGLREQYF. For the CDR3, the DNA is TGCAGTGCTAGAGATATGGACAGGGGGCTTCGCGAGCAGTACTTC.

This clonotype occurred many times. The V gene is TRBV5-1, the J gene TRBJ1-1; unclear D gene. The germline CDR1 and CDR2 sequences are SGHRS and YFSETQ. Trimming shortened V by 4 bases and J by 4 bases, and 11 bases separated the two germline ends. The length of the CDR3 is 13 residues. The CDR3 DNA follows: TGCGCCAGCAGCCAAGAGCGGGGCACTGAAGCTTTCTTT. Its protein is CASSQERGTEAFF.

In this sample, this clonotype turned up many times. The chain couples TRBV5-8 to TRBJ1-1, with D perhaps TRBD1 (6 bases). V lost 5 bases and J lost 3, with 11 bases in between. CDR1 and CDR2 from the germline V gene are SGHTS and YDEGEE. The CDR3 runs to 13 residues. The CDR3 DNA sequence: TGTGCCAGCAGTCCAAAGGGGGACACTGAAGCTTTCTTT. Amino acids: CASSPKGDTEAFF. Using reference TRBV5-8 and TRBJ1-1 for the parts outside the CDR3, the full variable domain is EAGVTQSPTHLIKTRGQQATLRCSPISGHTSVYWYQQALGLGLQFLLWYDEGEERNRGNFPPRFSGRQFPNYSSELNVNALELEDSALYLCASSPKGDTEAFFGQGTRLTVV.

This clonotype was seen ten or more times. The rearrangement joins TRBV6-2 or TRBV6-3 to TRBJ2-2; TRBD2 might be the D (7 bases). CDR3 length: 16 residues. V was pared by 8 bases and J by 0 bases, with 16 bases between. In germline, CDR1 is MNHEY, CDR2 SVGEGT. The CDR3 DNA follows: TGTGCCAGCGGCTCTGGGGGGGCCACGAACACCGGGGAGCTGTTTTTT. Translation gives CASGSGGATNTGELFF.

The gene calls are TRBV12-5 and TRBJ1-5; D is unclear. The CDR3 is 15 amino acids. CDR1 and CDR2 (germline): LGHNT, FRNRAP. V was cut by 2 bases and J by 8 bases, with 16 bases left in between. The CDR3 DNA follows: TGTGCTAGTGGTTTGTCCCCGGGGATCTTGGAGCCCCAGCATTTT. Protein sequence: CASGLSPGILEPQHF.

This clonotype has at least ten counts. The chain carries TRBV28 and TRBJ1-1; 7 nucleotides align to TRBD1. The germline gives CDR1 MDHEN, CDR2 SYDVKM. V was pared by 1 base and J by 1 base, with 3 bases of the junction left unmatched. This CDR3 region has 15 residues. CDR3 in DNA: TGTGCCAGCAGTTTATCGTGGGACAGGAACACTGAAGCTTTCTTT. The encoded protein is CASSLSWDRNTEAFF.

In its sample, this clonotype was seen many times. The chain recombines TRBV28 with TRBJ2-7; the D gene is possibly TRBD2 (5 bases). Per germline, CDR1 MDHEN and CDR2 SYDVKM. The CDR3 has 14 amino acids. Trimming took off 5 bases at V and 3 bases at J, with 14 bases between the two ends. The CDR3: CASSQIGGLYEQYF. The CDR3 coding sequence is TGTGCCAGCAGTCAAATAGGCGGACTCTACGAGCAGTACTTC.

For this clonotype: Being one base from a much bigger clone, this may be a read error. The V and J genes are TRBV6-9 and TRBJ1-1; 8 bases map to TRBD1. With 4 bases clipped from V and 4 bases from J, the junction kept 2 bases outside the gene matches. Germline V lookup: CDR1 MNHGY, CDR2 SVAAGI. The CDR3 is made up of 13 amino acids. The CDR3: CASSFTGGTEAFF. The CDR3 DNA reads as TGTGCCAGCAGTTTTACAGGGGGCACTGAAGCTTTCTTT.

V usage is TRBV2 and J usage is TRBJ1-5; D remains unclear. This CDR3 region has 14 residues. From germline, CDR1 is SNHLY and CDR2 FYNNEI. V was shortened by 4 bases and J by 3 bases, with 10 bases between the two germline ends. CDR3 sequence: CASSANRFNQPQHF. CDR3 bases: TGTGCCAGCAGTGCGAACAGATTCAATCAGCCCCAGCATTTT.

This clonotype was counted at least ten times. The CDR3 coding sequence is TGCAGTGCTAAGACAACCAATCAGCCCCAGCATTTT. The encoded protein is CSAKTTNQPQHF. The genes are TRBV20-1 and TRBJ1-5; no firm D call. CDR1 DFQATT and CDR2 SNEGSKA come from the germline V gene (reference sequence). The CDR3 consists of 12 residues. V lost 4 bases, J lost 3 bases, and 7 bases lay in between.

The chain employs TRBV6-1 and TRBJ2-7; D not resolved. The CDR3 extends over 15 amino acids. Per germline, CDR1 MNHNS and CDR2 SASEGT. V was trimmed by 0 bases and J by 6 bases, leaving 15 bases between them. CDR3 DNA sequence: TGTGCCAGCAGTGAAGCGCGGTCGATCGTCCCCGAGCAGTACTTC. This sequence encodes CASSEARSIVPEQYF.

This clonotype was seen ten or more times. J is TRBJ2-5 and V is TRBV7-6; 8 bases are a match to TRBD1. Trimming at V came to 0 bases and at J to 5 bases, leaving 5 bases not matched to a gene. The CDR3 runs to 15 residues. Germline lookup yields CDR1 SGHVS and CDR2 FNYEAQ. CDR3 DNA sequence: TGTGCCAGCAGCTTAGCTCAGGGGGCTTACGAGACCCAGTACTTC. Translated, it gives CASSLAQGAYETQYF.

This clonotype has a handful of counts. This rearrangement joins TRBV12-5 to TRBJ2-7; either TRBD1 or TRBD2 may fit D (5 bases each). Trimming removed 1 base at V and 4 bases at J, with 14 bases between. CDR1 and CDR2 from the germline V gene are LGHNT and FRNRAP. The CDR3 covers 15 residues. This chain's CDR3 is CASGLGRDGIYEQYF. CDR3 nucleotides: TGTGCTAGTGGTTTGGGCCGGGACGGGATTTACGAGCAGTACTTC. The full variable domain, in which reference TRBV12-5 and TRBJ2-7 provide the parts outside the CDR3, is DARVTQTPRHKVTEMGQEVTMRCQPILGHNTVFWYRQTMMQGLELLAYFRNRAPLDDSGMPKDRFSAEMPDATLATLKIQPSEPRDSAVYFCASGLGRDGIYEQYFGPGTRLTVT.

This clonotype was observed a few times. J is TRBJ2-5 and V is TRBV4-1; 10 nucleotides agree with TRBD2. V gave up 1 base and J gave up 5 bases; unmatched junction bases: 4. The CDR3 covers 15 residues. Per the germline V gene, CDR1 is MGHRA and CDR2 is YSYEKL. This CDR3 is CASSQVPSGSETQYF. The DNA for the CDR3 is TGCGCCAGCAGCCAAGTTCCTAGCGGGAGTGAGACCCAGTACTTC.